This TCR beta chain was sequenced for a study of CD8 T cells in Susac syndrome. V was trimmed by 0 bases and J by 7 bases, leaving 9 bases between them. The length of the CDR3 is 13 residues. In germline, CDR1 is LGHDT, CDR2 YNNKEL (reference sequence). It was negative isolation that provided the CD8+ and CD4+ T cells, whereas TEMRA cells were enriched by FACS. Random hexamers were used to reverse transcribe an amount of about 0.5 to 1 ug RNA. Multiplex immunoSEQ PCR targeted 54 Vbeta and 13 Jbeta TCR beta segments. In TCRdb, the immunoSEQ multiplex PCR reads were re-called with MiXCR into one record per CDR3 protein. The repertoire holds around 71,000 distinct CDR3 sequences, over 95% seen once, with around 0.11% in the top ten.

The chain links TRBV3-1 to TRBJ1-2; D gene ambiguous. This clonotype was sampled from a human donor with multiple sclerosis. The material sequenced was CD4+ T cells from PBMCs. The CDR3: CASSQDSYLGYTF. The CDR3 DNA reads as TGTGCCAGCAGCCAAGACAGTTACCTTGGCTACACCTTC.